This TCR beta chain was identified during a study of blood T cells in healthy people across ages. Study results and caveats: A strong correlation was seen between TCR beta diversity and naive T cell percentage. Diversity figures derived from one million T cells were judged to underestimate the true value.

The junction had 7 bases not matched to a gene; V was cut back by 5 bases and J by 5 bases. CDR1 is MDHEN, CDR2 SYDVKM, per germline. This CDR3 spans 15 amino acids. This clonotype was observed once. Its cognate antigen is unknown. Using a J-beta primer mix together with a sample-barcoded 5' primer, a second PCR was run for roughly 7 to 11 cycles. TCRdb re-called the 5' RACE reads through MiXCR, storing one row per CDR3 protein. The sample shows over a million distinct CDR3 sequences, 40% to 50% of them seen only once. This chain links TRBV28 with TRBJ2-1; 9 bases agree with TRBD2. The clonotype comes from a woman in her sixties or seventies in good health. Sequencing input: blood. The CDR3 region has the DNA TGTGCCAGCAGTAGAGCGGGAGGCCCTAACAATGAGCAGTTCTTC. Amino acids: CASSRAGGPNNEQFF. Full variable domain (missing parts from reference TRBV28 and TRBJ2-1): DVKVTQSSRYLVKRTGEKVFLECVQDMDHENMFWYRQDPGLGLRLIYFSYDVKMKEKGDIPEGYSVSREKKERFSLILESASTNQTSMYLCASSRAGGPNNEQFFGPGTRLTVL.